This TCR beta chain was captured in a study of T cell responses to AZD1222 COVID-19 vaccine. CDR3 length: 15 residues. V was shortened by 1 base and J by 4 bases, with 13 bases between the two germline ends. Germline CDR1 is SGHVS and CDR2 is FNYEAQ. Some clones are missing from TCRdb's copy, which holds only in-frame ones; the method was immunoSEQ multiplex PCR. Of 100,000 to 120,000 clones detected, 85% to 95% appear once; the ten largest clones hold about 7.8%. This sequence originates from an adult in good health. The genes are TRBV7-6 and TRBJ2-5; D call uncertain. The source was peripheral blood, collected on day 0 of AZD1222 vaccination. In DNA, the CDR3 is TGTGCCAGCAGCTTAGTTTCGGCTGCGCGAGAGACCCAGTACTTC. Its translation is CASSLVSAARETQYF.